This entry describes one TCR beta chain. The record originates from a study of cytomegalovirus exposure and HLA in healthy donors. The CDR3 sequence is 18 residues long. V lost 3 bases, J lost 4 bases, and 14 bases stayed unmatched. Germline V gives CDR1 SEHNR, CDR2 FQNEAQ (reference sequence). The study ran its PCR with 60 Vbeta and 13 Jbeta primers. Generated by immunoSEQ multiplex PCR, the TCRdb table keeps only in-frame clones and is missing some. The sample shows 110,000 to 150,000 clones, roughly 76% of them seen only once. Sequenced: PBMCs. The receptor's source is a female donor in good health and CMV-seronegative. The genes are TRBV7-9 and TRBJ1-2; 10 nucleotides line up with TRBD1. CDR3: CASSLEKHSGQGTYGYTF. Here the CDR3 DNA reads TGTGCCAGCAGCTTGGAAAAGCATTCGGGACAGGGGACCTATGGCTACACCTTC. Variable domain in full (rest from reference TRBV7-9 and TRBJ1-2): DTGVSQNPRHKITKRGQNVTFRCDPISEHNRLYWYRQTLGQGPEFLTYFQNEAQLEKSRLLSDRFSAERPKGSFSTLEIQRTEQGDSAMYLCASSLEKHSGQGTYGYTFGSGTRLTVV.